This T cell receptor (beta chain) was identified during a study of T cells in Graves' hyperthyroidism and ophthalmopathy. Overall study results and limits: Most thyroid-expanded clonotypes above 0.001 were also found in blood. Median prediction lead before ophthalmopathy onset was 6.5 months with the model.

V lost 1 base and J lost 8; bases outside the gene matches: 5. This CDR3 is built from 14 residues. From germline, CDR1 is MGHRA and CDR2 YSYEKL. TCR beta CDR3 regions were amplified from RNA. The primer set for the first-round RT-PCR of the TCR CDR3 was HTBI. A single record per CDR3 protein comes from TCRdb applying MiXCR to the multiplex PCR reads. The sample lists roughly 380,000 distinct CDR3 sequences; over 15% were seen once. Uncontrolled infection, other autoimmune disease, pregnancy and lactation each barred patients from inclusion. Note on this clonotype: Its antigen is unidentified.

The origin of this receptor is a woman aged 40-49 years with Graves' ophthalmopathy. The rearrangement links TRBV4-1 to TRBJ1-2, with 9 bases fitting TRBD1. The sample taken for sequencing was blood. CDR3 residues: CASSQGTGDLGYTF. In DNA form, the CDR3 reads TGCGCCAGCAGCCAAGGGACAGGGGACTTGGGCTACACCTTC.